This TCR beta chain was sequenced for a study of blood T cell repertoires in COVID-19. Libraries were prepared by immunoSEQ multiplex PCR; TCRdb keeps only in-frame clonotypes and omits some of them. The sample has about 130,000 clones, 84% seen once. The CDR3 sequence is 16 residues long. The germline V gene encodes CDR1 LNHDA and CDR2 SQIVND (reference sequence). V was clipped by 1 base and J by 0 bases, with 10 bases between them. The chain uses TRBV19 and TRBJ2-1, with D unresolved. Sequencing was done on a sample of peripheral blood. The receptor's source is a young woman who had recovered from COVID-19. The CDR3 loop reads CASSIGARYSYNEQFF. As DNA, the CDR3 is TGTGCCAGTAGTATAGGTGCCCGGTACTCCTACAATGAGCAGTTCTTC. The variable domain in full, completed from reference TRBV19 and TRBJ2-1, reads DGGITQSPKYLFRKEGQNVTLSCEQNLNHDAMYWYRQDPGQGLRLIYYSQIVNDFQKGDIAEGYSVSREKKESFPLTVTSAQKNPTAFYLCASSIGARYSYNEQFFGPGTRLTVL.